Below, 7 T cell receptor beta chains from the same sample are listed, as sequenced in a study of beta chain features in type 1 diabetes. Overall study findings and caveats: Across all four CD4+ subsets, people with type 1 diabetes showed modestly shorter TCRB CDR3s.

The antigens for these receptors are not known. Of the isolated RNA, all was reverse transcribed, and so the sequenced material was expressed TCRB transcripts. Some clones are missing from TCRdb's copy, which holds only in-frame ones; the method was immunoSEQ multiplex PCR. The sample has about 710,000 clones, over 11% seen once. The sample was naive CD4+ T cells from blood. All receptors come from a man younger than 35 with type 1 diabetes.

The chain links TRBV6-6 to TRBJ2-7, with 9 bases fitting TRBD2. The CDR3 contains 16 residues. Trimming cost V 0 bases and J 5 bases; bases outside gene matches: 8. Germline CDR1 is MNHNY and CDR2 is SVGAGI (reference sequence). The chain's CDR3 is CASSYSGRGRANEQYF. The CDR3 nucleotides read TGTGCCAGCAGTTACTCAGGGCGCGGGAGGGCCAACGAGCAGTACTTC.

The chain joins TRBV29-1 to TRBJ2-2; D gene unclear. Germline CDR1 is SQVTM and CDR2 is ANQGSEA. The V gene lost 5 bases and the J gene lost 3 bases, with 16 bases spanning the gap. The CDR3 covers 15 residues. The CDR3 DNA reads TGCAGCGTTAGTATCCCCGTCCGGGACACCGGGGAGCTGTTTTTT. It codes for CSVSIPVRDTGELFF.

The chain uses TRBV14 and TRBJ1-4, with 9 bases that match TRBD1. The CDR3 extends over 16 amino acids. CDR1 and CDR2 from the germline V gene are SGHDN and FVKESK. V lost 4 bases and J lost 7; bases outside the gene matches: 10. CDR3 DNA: TGTGCCAGCAGCCTCTTACCGGGACAGGGTGGTGAAAAACTGTTTTTT. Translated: CASSLLPGQGGEKLFF.

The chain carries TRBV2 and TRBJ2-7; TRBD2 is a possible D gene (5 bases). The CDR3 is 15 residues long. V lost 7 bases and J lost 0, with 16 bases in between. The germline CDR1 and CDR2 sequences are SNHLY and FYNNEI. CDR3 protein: CASKPWERSSYEQYF. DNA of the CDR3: TGTGCCAGCAAGCCGTGGGAGCGGTCCTCCTACGAGCAGTACTTC.

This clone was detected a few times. The CDR3 DNA sequence: TGTGCCAGCAGCTTGGGACAGGAGAACACTGAAGCTTTCTTT. Residues: CASSLGQENTEAFF. The chain is built from TRBV7-9 and TRBJ1-1; the match to TRBD1 covers 8 bases. From germline, CDR1 is SEHNR and CDR2 FQNEAQ (reference sequence). The CDR3 spans 14 residues. V was clipped by 3 bases and J by 1 base; unmatched bases: 1.

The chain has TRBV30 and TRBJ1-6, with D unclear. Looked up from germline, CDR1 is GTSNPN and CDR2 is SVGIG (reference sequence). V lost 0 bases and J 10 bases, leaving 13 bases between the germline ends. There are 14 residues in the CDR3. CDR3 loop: CAWSVLDFDSPLHF. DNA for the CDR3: TGTGCCTGGAGTGTACTTGACTTTGACTCACCCCTCCACTTT.

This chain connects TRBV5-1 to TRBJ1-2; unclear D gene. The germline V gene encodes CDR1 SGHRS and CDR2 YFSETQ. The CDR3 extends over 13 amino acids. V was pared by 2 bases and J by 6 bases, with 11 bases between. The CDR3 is CASSLSVGNGYTF. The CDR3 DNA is TGCGCCAGCAGCTTATCAGTGGGGAATGGCTACACCTTC.